This TCR beta chain was captured in a study of coeliac disease. Study results and caveats: Lower clonality than controls marked TRB and TRG repertoires from active celiac intraepithelial and lamina propria samples. Unbiased detection of gliadin-specific T cells was judged not feasible with this approach.

Each fraction contributed one roughly 450,000-cell aliquot for sequencing. This clone was recorded a few times. Antigen specificity is unknown. TCRdb's copy holds only in-frame clones and misses some; the assay was immunoSEQ multiplex PCR. This sample carries fewer than 1,200 clones, 50% to 70% of them seen once, and the ten largest clones take around 45%. Sequenced input: intraepithelial lymphocytes from the gut. The TCR comes from a woman aged 25 to 39 without celiac disease.

In nucleotides, the CDR3 is TGTGCCAGCAGCCAAGTGGGCGGGGGGGCTTCCGAGCAGTACTTC. It encodes CASSQVGGGASEQYF. The chain carries TRBV6-5 and TRBJ2-7, with TRBD2 matching over 9 bases. The germline V gene encodes CDR1 MNHEY and CDR2 SVGAGI. The ends lost 6 bases at V and 6 bases at J; junction bases unmatched: 12. This CDR3 region has 15 residues.